This T cell receptor beta chain was captured in a study of blood T cell repertoires in COVID-19. Study-level background: The United States, Italy and Spain provided the acute and convalescent COVID-19 samples. Sources were T cells, B-cell-depleted T cells, or PBMCs; the material itself was cDNA or gDNA.

Seattle enrolled patients during active infection and tracked them longitudinally. J lost 0 bases, V lost 4 bases, and 6 bases had no gene match. CDR1 is MNHEY and CDR2 is SMNVEV in the germline V gene (reference sequence). The CDR3 loop spans 16 amino acids. Original handling: Using reference gene primer amplification, nucleated cell counts were estimated. Repertoires were generated with immunoSEQ multiplex PCR, while TCRdb's copy carries only in-frame clones and drops some. The V and J calls and clone size come from that table; D and trimming were worked out from the DNA. The sample lists 150,000 to 200,000 clones, about nine tenths occurring once. This clone was observed a handful of times.

The material sequenced was peripheral blood. This sequence joins TRBV27 and TRBJ2-1, with TRBD2 matching 7 bases. This TCR was recovered from a man in his thirties or forties with COVID-19, enrolled during active disease. CDR3: CASSSFPGGSYNEQFF. The CDR3, as DNA: TGTGCCAGCAGTTCCTTCCCGGGGGGCTCCTACAATGAGCAGTTCTTC.